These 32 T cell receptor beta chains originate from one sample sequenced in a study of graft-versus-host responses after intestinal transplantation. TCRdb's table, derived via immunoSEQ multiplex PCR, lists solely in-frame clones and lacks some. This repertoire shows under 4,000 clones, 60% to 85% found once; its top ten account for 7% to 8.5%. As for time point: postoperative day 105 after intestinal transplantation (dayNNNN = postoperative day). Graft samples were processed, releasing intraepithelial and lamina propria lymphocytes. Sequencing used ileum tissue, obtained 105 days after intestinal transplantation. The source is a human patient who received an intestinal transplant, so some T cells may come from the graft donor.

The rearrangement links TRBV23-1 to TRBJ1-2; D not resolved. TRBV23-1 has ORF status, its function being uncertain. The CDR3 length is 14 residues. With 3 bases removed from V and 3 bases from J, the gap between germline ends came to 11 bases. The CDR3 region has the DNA TGCGCCAGCAGTCAGGGAAGGGAGTACTATGGCTACACCTTC. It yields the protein CASSQGREYYGYTF.

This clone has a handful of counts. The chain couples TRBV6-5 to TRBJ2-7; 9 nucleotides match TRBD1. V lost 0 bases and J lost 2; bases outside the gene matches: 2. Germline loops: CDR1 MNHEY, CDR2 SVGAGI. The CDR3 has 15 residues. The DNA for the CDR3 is TGTGCCAGCAGTTACTCGTGGGACAGGGCCTACGAGCAGTACTTC. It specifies CASSYSWDRAYEQYF.

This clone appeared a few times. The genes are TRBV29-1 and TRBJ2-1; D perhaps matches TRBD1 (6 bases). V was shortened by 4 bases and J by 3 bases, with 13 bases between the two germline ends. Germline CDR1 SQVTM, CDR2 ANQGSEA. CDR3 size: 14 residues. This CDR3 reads CSVGGQLGYNEQFF. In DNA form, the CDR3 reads TGCAGCGTTGGGGGACAACTTGGCTACAATGAGCAGTTCTTC.

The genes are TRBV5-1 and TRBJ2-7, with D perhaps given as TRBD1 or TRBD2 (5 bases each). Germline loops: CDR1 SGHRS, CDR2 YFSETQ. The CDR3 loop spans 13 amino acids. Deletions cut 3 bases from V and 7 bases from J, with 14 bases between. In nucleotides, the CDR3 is TGCGCCAGCAGCTCTGGATCGGGACGGGAGCAGTACTTC. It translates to CASSSGSGREQYF.

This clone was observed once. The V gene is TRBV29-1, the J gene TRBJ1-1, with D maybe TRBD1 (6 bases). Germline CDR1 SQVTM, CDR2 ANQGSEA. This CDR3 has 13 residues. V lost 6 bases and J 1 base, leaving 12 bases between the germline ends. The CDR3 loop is CSVALQGNTEAFF. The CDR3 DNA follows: TGCAGCGTCGCCCTACAGGGGAACACTGAAGCTTTCTTT.

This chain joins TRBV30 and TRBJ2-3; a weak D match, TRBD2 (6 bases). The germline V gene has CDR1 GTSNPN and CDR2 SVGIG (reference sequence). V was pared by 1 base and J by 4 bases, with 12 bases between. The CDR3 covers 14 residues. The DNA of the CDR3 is TGTGCCTGGAGTGGCGGAGGGAGCGCAGATACGCAGTATTTT. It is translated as CAWSGGGSADTQYF.

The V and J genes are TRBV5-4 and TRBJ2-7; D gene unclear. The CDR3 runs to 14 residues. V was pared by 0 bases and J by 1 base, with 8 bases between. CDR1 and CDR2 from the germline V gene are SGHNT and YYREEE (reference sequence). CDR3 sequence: CASSLAAGSYEQYF. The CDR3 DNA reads TGTGCCAGCAGCTTGGCCGCAGGTTCCTACGAGCAGTACTTC.

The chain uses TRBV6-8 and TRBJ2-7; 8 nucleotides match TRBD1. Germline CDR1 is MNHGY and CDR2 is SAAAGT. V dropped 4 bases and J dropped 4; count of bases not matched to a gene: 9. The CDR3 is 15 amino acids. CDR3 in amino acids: CASSFHGQGLYEQYF. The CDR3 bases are TGTGCCAGCAGTTTCCATGGACAGGGCCTTTACGAGCAGTACTTC.

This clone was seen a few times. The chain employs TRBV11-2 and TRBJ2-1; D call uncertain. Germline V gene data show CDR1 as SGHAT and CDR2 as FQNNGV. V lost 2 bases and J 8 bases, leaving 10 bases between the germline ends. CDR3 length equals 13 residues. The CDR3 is CASSLPPLDEQFF. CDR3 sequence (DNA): TGTGCCAGCAGCTTACCACCTCTCGATGAGCAGTTCTTC. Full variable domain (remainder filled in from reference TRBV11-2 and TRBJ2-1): EAGVAQSPRYKIIEKRQSVAFWCNPISGHATLYWYQQILGQGPKLLIQFQNNGVVDDSQLPKDRFSAERLKGVDSTLKIQPAKLEDSAVYLCASSLPPLDEQFFGPGTRLTVL.

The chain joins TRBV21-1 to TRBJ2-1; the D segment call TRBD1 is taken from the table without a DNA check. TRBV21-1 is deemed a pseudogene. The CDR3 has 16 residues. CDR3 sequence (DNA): TGTGCCAGCAGCGTCTGGATCCGGGACACCTCGGATGAGCAGTTCTTC. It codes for CASSVWIRDTSDEQFF.

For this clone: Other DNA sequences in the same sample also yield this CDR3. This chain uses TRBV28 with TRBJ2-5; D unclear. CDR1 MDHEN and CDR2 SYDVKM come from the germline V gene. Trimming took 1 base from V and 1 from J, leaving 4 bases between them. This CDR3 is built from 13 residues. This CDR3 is CASSLSGQETQYF. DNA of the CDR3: TGTGCCAGCAGTTTATCTGGCCAAGAGACCCAGTACTTC.

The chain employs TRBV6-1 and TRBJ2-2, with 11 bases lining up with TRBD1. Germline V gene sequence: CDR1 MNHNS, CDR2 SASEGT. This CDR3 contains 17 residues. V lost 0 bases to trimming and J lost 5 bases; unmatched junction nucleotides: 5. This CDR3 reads CASSEAQGDRGTGELFF. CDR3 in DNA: TGTGCCAGCAGTGAAGCACAAGGGGACAGGGGGACCGGGGAGCTGTTTTTT.

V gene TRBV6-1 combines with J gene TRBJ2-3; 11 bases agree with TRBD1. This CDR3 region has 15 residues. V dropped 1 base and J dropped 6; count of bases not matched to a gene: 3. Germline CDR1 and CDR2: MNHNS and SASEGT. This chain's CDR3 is CASSEGGQGGDTQYF. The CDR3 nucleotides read TGTGCCAGCAGTGAAGGGGGACAGGGGGGTGATACGCAGTATTTT.

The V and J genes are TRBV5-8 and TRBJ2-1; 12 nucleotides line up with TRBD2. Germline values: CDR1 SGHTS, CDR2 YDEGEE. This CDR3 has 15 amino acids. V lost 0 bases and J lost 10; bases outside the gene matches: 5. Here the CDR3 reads CASSLGLAGVLEQFF. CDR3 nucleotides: TGTGCCAGCAGCTTGGGACTAGCGGGAGTTTTAGAGCAGTTCTTC.

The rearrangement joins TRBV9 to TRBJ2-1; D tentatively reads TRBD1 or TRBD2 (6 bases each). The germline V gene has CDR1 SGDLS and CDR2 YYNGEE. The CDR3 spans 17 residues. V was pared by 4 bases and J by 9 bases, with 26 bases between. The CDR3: CASSPRGVTRRLSEQFF. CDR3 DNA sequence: TGTGCCAGCAGCCCTAGGGGGGTCACTAGAAGGTTGAGTGAGCAGTTCTTC.

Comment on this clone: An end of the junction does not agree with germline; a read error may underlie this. The CDR3 protein is CSVPGLRVGSAPAF. Written as DNA, the CDR3 is TGCAGCGTCCCCGGTTTGAGGGTCGGGTCAGCCCCAGCATTT. V is TRBV29-1 and J is TRBJ1-5; D gene uncertain. Germline CDR1 reads SQVTM; CDR2 reads ANQGSEA. There are 14 residues in the CDR3.

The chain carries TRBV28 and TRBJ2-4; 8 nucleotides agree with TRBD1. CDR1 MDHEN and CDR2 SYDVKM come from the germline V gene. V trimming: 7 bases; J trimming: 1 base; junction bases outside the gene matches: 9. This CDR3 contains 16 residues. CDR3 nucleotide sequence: TGTGCCAGCACCCCCACCCAGGGGGCGGCCAAAAACATTCAGTACTTC. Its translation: CASTPTQGAAKNIQYF.

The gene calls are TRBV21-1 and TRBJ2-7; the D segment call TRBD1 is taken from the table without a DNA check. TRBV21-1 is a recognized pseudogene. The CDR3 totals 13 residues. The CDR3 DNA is TGTGCCAGCAGCGGGGACACCCCCTACGAGCAGTACTTC. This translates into CASSGDTPYEQYF.

The CDR3 DNA follows: TGTGCCAGCAGGGCTAGCGGAAACACAGATACGCAGTATTTT. Protein sequence: CASRASGNTDTQYF. The chain uses TRBV2 and TRBJ2-3; 7 nucleotides line up with TRBD2. Germline V gene lookup returns CDR1 SNHLY and CDR2 FYNNEI. The V and J ends lost 6 bases and 2 bases, in that order; junction bases with no gene match: 5. CDR3 size: 14 residues.

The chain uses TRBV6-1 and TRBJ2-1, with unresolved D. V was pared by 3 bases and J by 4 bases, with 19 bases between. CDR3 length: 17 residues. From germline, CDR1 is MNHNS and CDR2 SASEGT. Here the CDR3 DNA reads TGTGCCAGCAGTGATTTTTACGGACCTACTGCGTACAATGAGCAGTTCTTC. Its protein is CASSDFYGPTAYNEQFF.

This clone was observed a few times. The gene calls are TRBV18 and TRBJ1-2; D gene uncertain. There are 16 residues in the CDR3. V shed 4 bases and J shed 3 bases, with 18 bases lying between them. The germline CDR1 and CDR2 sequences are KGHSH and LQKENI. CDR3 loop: CASSRLEWPYDYGYTF. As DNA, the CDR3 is TGTGCCAGCTCACGTCTCGAATGGCCGTACGACTATGGCTACACCTTC.

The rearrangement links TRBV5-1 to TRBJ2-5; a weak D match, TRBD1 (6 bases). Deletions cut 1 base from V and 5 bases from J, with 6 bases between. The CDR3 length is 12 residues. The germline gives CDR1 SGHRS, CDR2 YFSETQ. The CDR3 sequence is CASSLTGETQYF. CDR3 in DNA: TGCGCCAGCAGCTTGACAGGGGAGACCCAGTACTTC.

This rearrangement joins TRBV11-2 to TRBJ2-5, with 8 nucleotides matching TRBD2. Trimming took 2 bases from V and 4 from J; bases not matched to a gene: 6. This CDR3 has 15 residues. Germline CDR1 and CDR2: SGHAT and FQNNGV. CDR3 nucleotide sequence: TGTGCCAGCAGCTTATACCGGGGGGGCCCAGAGACCCAGTACTTC. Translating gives CASSLYRGGPETQYF.

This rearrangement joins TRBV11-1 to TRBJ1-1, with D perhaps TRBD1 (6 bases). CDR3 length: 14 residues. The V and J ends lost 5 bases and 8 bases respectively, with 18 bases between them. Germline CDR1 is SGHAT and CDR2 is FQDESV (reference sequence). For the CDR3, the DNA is TGTGCCAGCAGCCTGGGTAGGGGGACGGGAGAAGCTTTCTTT. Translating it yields CASSLGRGTGEAFF.

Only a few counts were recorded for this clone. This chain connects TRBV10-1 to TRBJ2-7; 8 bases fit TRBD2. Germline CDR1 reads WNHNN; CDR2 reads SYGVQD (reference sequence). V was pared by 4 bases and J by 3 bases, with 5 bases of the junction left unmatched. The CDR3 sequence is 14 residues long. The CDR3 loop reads CASSGEAGDYEQYF. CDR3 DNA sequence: TGCGCCAGCAGTGGAGAAGCGGGAGACTACGAGCAGTACTTC.

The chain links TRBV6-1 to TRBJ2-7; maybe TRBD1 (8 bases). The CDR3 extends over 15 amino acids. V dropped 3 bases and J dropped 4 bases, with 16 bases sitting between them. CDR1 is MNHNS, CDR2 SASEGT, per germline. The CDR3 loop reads CASSDSQGGFYEQYF. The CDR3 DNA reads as TGTGCCAGCAGTGACTCACAGGGGGGGTTTTACGAGCAGTACTTC.

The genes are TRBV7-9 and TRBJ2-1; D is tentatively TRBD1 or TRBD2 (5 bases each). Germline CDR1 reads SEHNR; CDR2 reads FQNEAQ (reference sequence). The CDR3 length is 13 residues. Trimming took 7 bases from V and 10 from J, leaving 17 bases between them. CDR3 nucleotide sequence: TGTGCCAGCATACGGCTCAGCGAGGGGGAGCAGTTCTTC. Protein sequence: CASIRLSEGEQFF.

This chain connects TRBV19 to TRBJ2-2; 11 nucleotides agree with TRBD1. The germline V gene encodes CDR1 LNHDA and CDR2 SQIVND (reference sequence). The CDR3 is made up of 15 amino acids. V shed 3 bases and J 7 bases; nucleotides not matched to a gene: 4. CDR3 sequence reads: CASSIGTGGGGELFF. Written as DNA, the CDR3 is TGTGCCAGTAGTATCGGGACAGGGGGGGGCGGGGAGCTGTTTTTT.

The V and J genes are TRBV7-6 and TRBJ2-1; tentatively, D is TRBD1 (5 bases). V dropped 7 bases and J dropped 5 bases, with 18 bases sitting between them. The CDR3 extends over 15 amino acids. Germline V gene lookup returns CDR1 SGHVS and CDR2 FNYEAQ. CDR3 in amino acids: CASIDSMGMDNEQFF. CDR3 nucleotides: TGTGCCAGCATAGACAGTATGGGGATGGACAATGAGCAGTTCTTC. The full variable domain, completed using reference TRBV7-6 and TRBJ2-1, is GAGVSQSPRYKVTKRGQDVALRCDPISGHVSLYWYRQALGQGPEFLTYFNYEAQQDKSGLPNDRFSAERPEGSISTLTIQRTEQRDSAMYRCASIDSMGMDNEQFFGPGTRLTVL.

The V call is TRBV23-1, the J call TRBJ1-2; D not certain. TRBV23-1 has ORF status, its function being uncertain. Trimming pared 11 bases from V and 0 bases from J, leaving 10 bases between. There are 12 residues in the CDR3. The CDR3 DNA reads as TGCGCCCCCTCCCCGGCTAACTATGGCTACACCTTC. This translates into CAPSPANYGYTF.

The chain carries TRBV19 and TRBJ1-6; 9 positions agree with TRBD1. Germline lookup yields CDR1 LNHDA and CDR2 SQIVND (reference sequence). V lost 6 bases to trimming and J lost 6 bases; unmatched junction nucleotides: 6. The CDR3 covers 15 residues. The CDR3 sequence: CASRTPGQGNSPLHF. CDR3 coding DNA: TGTGCCAGTAGAACCCCGGGACAGGGTAATTCACCCCTCCACTTT.

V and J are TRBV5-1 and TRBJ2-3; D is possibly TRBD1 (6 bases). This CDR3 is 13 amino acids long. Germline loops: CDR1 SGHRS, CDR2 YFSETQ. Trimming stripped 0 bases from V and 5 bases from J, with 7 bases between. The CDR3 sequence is CASSLAGEDTQYF. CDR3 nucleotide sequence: TGCGCCAGCAGCTTGGCAGGGGAAGATACGCAGTATTTT. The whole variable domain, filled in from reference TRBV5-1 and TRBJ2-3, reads KAGVTQTPRYLIKTRGQQVTLSCSPISGHRSVSWYQQTPGQGLQFLFEYFSETQRNKGNFPGRFSGRQFSNSRSEMNVSTLELGDSALYLCASSLAGEDTQYFGPGTRLTVL.